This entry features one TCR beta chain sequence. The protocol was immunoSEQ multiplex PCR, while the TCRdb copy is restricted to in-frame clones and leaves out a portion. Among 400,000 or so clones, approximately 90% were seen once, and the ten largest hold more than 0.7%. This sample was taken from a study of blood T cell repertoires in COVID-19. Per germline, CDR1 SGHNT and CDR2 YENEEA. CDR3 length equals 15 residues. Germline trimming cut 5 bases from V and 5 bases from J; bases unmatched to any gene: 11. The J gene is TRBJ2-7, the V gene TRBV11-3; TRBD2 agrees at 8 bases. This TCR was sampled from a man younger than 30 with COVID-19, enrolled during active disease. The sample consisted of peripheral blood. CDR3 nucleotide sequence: TGTGCCAGCAGCCCAGGGGCGGGAGGTATCGACGAGCAGTACTTC. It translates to CASSPGAGGIDEQYF.